The clone carrying this TCR beta chain was recorded once. What it recognizes is unknown. The CDR3 length is 15 residues. Per the germline V gene, CDR1 is SGHAT and CDR2 is FQNNGV. Between the trimmed V and J ends, which lost 0 bases and 5 bases, there was a span of 13 bases. Measured with immunoSEQ multiplex PCR; TCRdb has only the in-frame clones, and not every one. The repertoire holds 75,000 to 100,000 clones, with roughly 94% as singletons. This entry is derived from a study of siplizumab effects on memory and regulatory T cells. Study results and limitations: Proliferating siplizumab-culture Tregs lacked confirmation of suppressive function. Reactions containing siplizumab showed mappable alloreactive CD4+ clones averaging 68.8% Treg-derived, versus roughly 30% in controls.

The chain uses TRBV11-2 and TRBJ2-5, with D perhaps matching TRBD1 or TRBD2 (5 bases each). Sequenced input: non-Treg CD4+ T cells sorted from blood. The clonotype comes from a human donor in good health. CDR3 residues: CASSLDWGFSETQYF. The CDR3 DNA is TGTGCCAGCAGCTTAGATTGGGGGTTTTCGGAGACCCAGTACTTC. Full variable domain (outside the CDR3, taken from reference TRBV11-2 and TRBJ2-5): EAGVAQSPRYKIIEKRQSVAFWCNPISGHATLYWYQQILGQGPKLLIQFQNNGVVDDSQLPKDRFSAERLKGVDSTLKIQPAKLEDSAVYLCASSLDWGFSETQYFGPGTRLLVL.